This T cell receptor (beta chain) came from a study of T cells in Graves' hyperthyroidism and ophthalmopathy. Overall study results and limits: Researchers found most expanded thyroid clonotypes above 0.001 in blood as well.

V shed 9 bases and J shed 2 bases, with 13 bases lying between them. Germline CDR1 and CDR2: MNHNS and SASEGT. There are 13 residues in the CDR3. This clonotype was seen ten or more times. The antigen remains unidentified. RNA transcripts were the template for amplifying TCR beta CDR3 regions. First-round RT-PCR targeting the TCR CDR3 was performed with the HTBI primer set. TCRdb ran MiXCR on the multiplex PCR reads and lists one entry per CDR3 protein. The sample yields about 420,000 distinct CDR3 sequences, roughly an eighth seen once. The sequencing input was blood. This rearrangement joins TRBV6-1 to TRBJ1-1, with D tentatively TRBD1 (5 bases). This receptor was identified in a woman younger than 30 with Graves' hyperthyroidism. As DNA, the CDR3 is TGTGCCAGTGCCGGGGGGTTTAACACTGAAGCTTTCTTT. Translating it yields CASAGGFNTEAFF.